This TCR beta chain was captured in a study of T cells after yellow fever vaccination. Study conclusions and caveats: The booster response re-showed most primary clones: more than 95% CD4, around 85% CD8.

A 5'RACE template-switching step, the method used to make TCR cDNA, added a universal primer site and UMIs. Using its own MiXCR run on the 5' RACE reads, TCRdb lists one record per CDR3 protein. The repertoire holds over 100,000 distinct CDR3 sequences, with 8.4% as singletons. In its sample, this clonotype was seen many times. Its specificity is unknown. The specimen comprised CD8+ T cells sorted from PBMCs, sampled 45 days after the yellow fever booster vaccination. This receptor was identified in a man aged 25-45 years who received the YFV17D yellow fever vaccine.

For the CDR3, the DNA is TGCGCCAGCGGACTTCCTAGGGGCGGTGAGCAGTTCTTC. Protein: CASGLPRGGEQFF. V and J are TRBV5-1 and TRBJ2-1, with D possibly called TRBD1 or TRBD2 (5 bases each). The CDR3 has 13 residues. Germline loops: CDR1 SGHRS, CDR2 YFSETQ. Trimming removed 7 bases at V and 9 bases at J, with 17 bases between.